This T cell receptor (beta chain) was found in a study of technical replicates of blood from a handful of donors. Sequencing used immunoSEQ multiplex PCR; TCRdb keeps in-frame clones, though not all of them. The table lists 55,000 to 80,000 clones, 80% to 95% of them singletons, with less than 0.5% in the top ten. Trimming cost V 6 bases and J 3 bases; bases outside gene matches: 5. This CDR3 contains 14 residues. The germline V gene encodes CDR1 MGHDK and CDR2 SYGVNS. The V call is TRBV25-1, the J call TRBJ1-3; 7 bases align to TRBD1. The TCR was taken from a human donor in good health. Input material: T cells isolated from PBMCs. The CDR3 bases are TGTGCCAGCAGCCTACAGGGGTATGGAAACACCATATATTTT. The encoded protein is CASSLQGYGNTIYF.